Listed below are T cell receptor beta chains from one sample, sequenced in a study of CD8 T cells in ankylosing spondylitis. MiXCR was run by TCRdb on the 5' RACE reads, yielding one entry per CDR3 protein. The sample consists of around 770,000 distinct CDR3 sequences, roughly 10% of them appearing once. The sample consisted of blood, either unsorted or a sorted T cell fraction (not recorded which). The receptors were sampled from a male donor with ankylosing spondylitis. Each CDR3 is given with its conserved first and last residue. D genes are given only for firm matches. Clone size is shown for a subset of rows, as once, few, many or a class of expanded clone.

clone_size,d_call,v_call,j_call,cdr3_nt,cdr3_aa
many,NA,TRBV7-2,TRBJ2-1,TGTGCCAGCAGCCGGGAGCTAAGCTCCTACAATGAGCAGTTCTTC,CASSRELSSYNEQFF
few,TRBD1,TRBV15,TRBJ2-4,TGTGCCACCAGCGAGACACGGTTGGGTCTAACCGGGACAGGGATTCAGTACTTC,CATSETRLGLTGTGIQYF
few,NA,TRBV20-1,TRBJ1-2,TGCAGTGCTAGAGATGGACCGAGAGGCTATGGCTACACCTTC,CSARDGPRGYGYTF
NA,NA,TRBV15,TRBJ2-7,TGTGCCACCAGCAGATCCACAGGAATCTACGAGCAGTACTTC,CATSRSTGIYEQYF
many,TRBD1,TRBV10-3,TRBJ2-1,TGTGCCATCAGTGAGGGGGCAGGGGGGTTCTTC,CAISEGAGGFF
few,NA,TRBV15,TRBJ2-3,TGTGCCACCAGCAGAGATAACCCACGGGATACGCAGTATTTT,CATSRDNPRDTQYF
NA,NA,TRBV27,TRBJ2-3,TGTGCCAGCCGAATTTTGGACAGAGATACGCAGTATTTT,CASRILDRDTQYF
many,NA,TRBV20-1,TRBJ1-2,TGCAGTGCTAACGGGGCGAATACTCCTAACTATGGCTACACCTTC,CSANGANTPNYGYTF
few,NA,TRBV29-1,TRBJ2-7,TGCAGCGCTACAATGGCACACTACTACGAGCAGTACTTC,CSATMAHYYEQYF
many,NA,TRBV12-3/TRBV12-4,TRBJ2-6,TGTGCCAGCAGTTTAGATCCCTCTGGGGCCAACGTCCTGACTTTC,CASSLDPSGANVLTF
few,NA,TRBV6-2/TRBV6-3,TRBJ2-1,TGTGCCAGCAGTCTGACAGATGGACCCAATGAGCAGTTCTTC,CASSLTDGPNEQFF
NA,NA,TRBV7-2,TRBJ2-3,TGTGCCAGCAGCCCTAACAGGGCCACAGATACGCAGTATTTT,CASSPNRATDTQYF
few,TRBD1,TRBV28,TRBJ2-7,TGTGCCAGCAGCTCAGGCGCGACAGGGCGGCACGAGCAGTACTTC,CASSSGATGRHEQYF
NA,NA,TRBV20-1,TRBJ2-7,TGCAGCACGAGGAGGGTAATGGGCGAGCAGTACTTC,CSTRRVMGEQYF
few,NA,TRBV11-2,TRBJ2-3,TGTGCCAGCAGCCCGAGGGTCGCCAGCACAGATACGCAGTATTTT,CASSPRVASTDTQYF
NA,TRBD1,TRBV20-1,TRBJ1-2,TGCAGTGCTAGAGATCCTCAAGACAGGGCCACTAACTATGGCTACACCTTC,CSARDPQDRATNYGYTF
few,NA,TRBV14,TRBJ2-3,TGTGCCAGCAGCCAAGAAGAAGGCGTAAGGTTGGATACGCAGTATTTT,CASSQEEGVRLDTQYF
NA,NA,TRBV6-1,TRBJ2-1,TGTGCCAGCAGTGAAGATTGGGGGGCCCTGAGCTCCTACAATGAGCAGTTCTTC,CASSEDWGALSSYNEQFF
few,NA,TRBV11-2,TRBJ2-7,TGTGCCAGCCGACCGTTACGAAGGGGGAGACGGCACGAGCAGTACTTC,CASRPLRRGRRHEQYF
NA,NA,TRBV5-4,TRBJ2-7,TGTGCCAGCAGCACGCCGAGGGCCCACGAGCAGTACTTC,CASSTPRAHEQYF
few,TRBD2,TRBV4-2,TRBJ2-1,TGTGCCAGCAGCCATGGGATCCGACTAGCGGGGTTCCTCAATGAGCAGTTCTTC,CASSHGIRLAGFLNEQFF
many,NA,TRBV5-6,TRBJ1-2,TGTGCCAGCAGCTTGGTGGCAGTGCCTAACTATGGCTACACCTTC,CASSLVAVPNYGYTF
few,NA,TRBV10-3,TRBJ2-1,TGTGCCATCAGACGGGACCCCCGCGGTGAGCAGTTCTTC,CAIRRDPRGEQFF
many,NA,TRBV5-1,TRBJ2-5,TGCGCCAGCAGCAGCTTCGACACCGGGTTAGCCCAGTACTTC,CASSSFDTGLAQYF
many,NA,TRBV6-5,TRBJ1-1,TGTGCCAGCAGTTACTCGGCGGGGAACACTGAAGCTTTCTTT,CASSYSAGNTEAFF